This entry lists 31 T cell receptor beta chains sequenced from one sample in a study of T cell changes during pregnancy in multiple sclerosis. Sequenced by immunoSEQ multiplex PCR; TCRdb stores in-frame clones only, minus some. This sample has around 97,000 clones, with 75% to 95% found just once. The sample in question was peripheral blood, obtained in the second trimester of pregnancy. These receptors came from a female donor in good health, enrolled as a control in a pregnancy study.

This rearrangement joins TRBV5-1 to TRBJ2-1; 8 positions match TRBD1. Germline CDR1 is SGHRS and CDR2 is YFSETQ. This CDR3 region has 15 residues. The ends lost 0 bases at V and 6 bases at J; junction bases unmatched: 5. This CDR3 is CASSLADRVANEQFF. The CDR3 DNA sequence: TGCGCCAGCAGCTTGGCGGACAGGGTGGCCAATGAGCAGTTCTTC.

V gene TRBV11-3 combines with J gene TRBJ2-2; weak D call: TRBD1 (6 bases). Trimming shortened V by 5 bases and J by 1 base, and 14 bases separated the two germline ends. From germline, CDR1 is SGHNT and CDR2 YENEEA. This CDR3 is built from 16 residues. DNA of the CDR3: TGTGCCAGCAGCAAAGGGAACAGGGTGAACACCGGGGAGCTGTTTTTT. Its protein product is CASSKGNRVNTGELFF.

The chain carries TRBV19 and TRBJ1-2; a weak D match, TRBD1 (6 bases). CDR3 size: 13 residues. Germline V gene data show CDR1 as LNHDA and CDR2 as SQIVND (reference sequence). Trimming left V 4 bases short and J 4 bases short, with 10 bases between. CDR3: CASSTQGSYGYTF. CDR3 in DNA: TGTGCCAGTAGTACACAGGGTTCCTATGGCTACACCTTC.

V and J are TRBV25-1 and TRBJ1-2, with 8 bases fitting TRBD1. V lost 4 bases, J lost 8 bases, and 12 bases stayed unmatched. From germline, CDR1 is MGHDK and CDR2 SYGVNS. The length of the CDR3 is 15 residues. The CDR3 loop is CASSARTGSYRGYTF. CDR3 bases: TGTGCCAGCAGTGCCCGGACAGGGTCCTACAGAGGCTACACCTTC.

This clone appeared once. The chain carries TRBV5-4 and TRBJ1-5, with 8 bases identical to TRBD1. The CDR3 spans 14 residues. Germline V lookup: CDR1 SGHNT, CDR2 YYREEE (reference sequence). Trimming cost V 4 bases and J 5 bases; bases outside gene matches: 5. The CDR3 region is CASSTRGQDQPQHF. The CDR3 DNA reads TGTGCCAGCAGCACCAGGGGGCAAGATCAGCCCCAGCATTTT.

This chain connects TRBV6-5 to TRBJ1-6; no definite D call. V was shortened by 0 bases and J by 10 bases, with 10 bases between the two germline ends. This CDR3 is built from 14 residues. The germline V gene encodes CDR1 MNHEY and CDR2 SVGAGI. CDR3 bases: TGTGCCAGCAGTTACTCGCAGGAGCGGTCACCCCTCCACTTT. This encodes CASSYSQERSPLHF.

This rearrangement joins TRBV7-9 to TRBJ2-3; D gene unclear. Trimming took off 4 bases at V and 2 bases at J, with 10 bases between the two ends. The CDR3 length is 14 residues. Looked up from germline, CDR1 is SEHNR and CDR2 is FQNEAQ (reference sequence). DNA for the CDR3: TGTGCCAGCAGCTCGGGTGCATACACAGATACGCAGTATTTT. This encodes CASSSGAYTDTQYF.

The rearrangement links TRBV6-6 to TRBJ2-3; TRBD2 is a possible D gene (5 bases). The CDR3 is 16 amino acids. The V end was cut by 6 bases, the J end by 8 bases, with 24 bases between. Germline assignment: CDR1 MNHNY and CDR2 SVGAGI (reference sequence). CDR3 DNA sequence: TGTGCCAGCAGACCGGGAACAAGTCGGCGGGCGGGTACGCAGTATTTT. Amino acid sequence: CASRPGTSRRAGTQYF.

V is TRBV6-6 and J is TRBJ1-3, with no clear D. Germline V gene data show CDR1 as MNHNY and CDR2 as SVGAGI (reference sequence). This CDR3 is 15 amino acids long. The V gene lost 0 bases and the J gene lost 0 bases, with 6 bases spanning the gap. The CDR3: CASSYSPISGNTIYF. CDR3 bases: TGTGCCAGCAGTTACTCCCCAATCTCTGGAAACACCATATATTTT.

J is TRBJ2-3 and V is TRBV7-9, with D hard to call. From germline, CDR1 is SEHNR and CDR2 FQNEAQ (reference sequence). This CDR3 is 13 amino acids long. The ends were cut back, 3 bases at V and 5 bases at J, with 9 bases in the middle. The CDR3 region has the DNA TGTGCCAGCAGCTTGGGCCTACTAGATACGCAGTATTTT. Protein sequence: CASSLGLLDTQYF.

V and J are TRBV7-9 and TRBJ2-7; perhaps TRBD1 as D (6 bases). V shed 0 bases and J shed 6 bases, with 15 bases lying between them. Germline CDR1 is SEHNR and CDR2 is FQNEAQ (reference sequence). This CDR3 has 15 amino acids. CDR3 nucleotide sequence: TGTGCCAGCAGCTTAGCGGGGACATATGATCGCGAGCAGTACTTC. Amino acid sequence: CASSLAGTYDREQYF. The full variable domain, rest sourced from reference TRBV7-9 and TRBJ2-7, is DTGVSQNPRHKITKRGQNVTFRCDPISEHNRLYWYRQTLGQGPEFLTYFQNEAQLEKSRLLSDRFSAERPKGSFSTLEIQRTEQGDSAMYLCASSLAGTYDREQYFGPGTRLTVT.

The chain recombines TRBV7-2 with TRBJ2-7; 10 bases map to TRBD1. Germline CDR1 reads SGHTA; CDR2 reads FQGNSA. Unmatched junction bases numbered 9, after V lost 5 bases and J lost 2 bases. This CDR3 is 16 amino acids long. The CDR3 coding sequence is TGTGCCAGCAGCACCTCGCCCGGGACAGGGGCCTACGAGCAGTACTTC. Its protein is CASSTSPGTGAYEQYF. Full variable domain (outside the CDR3, taken from reference TRBV7-2 and TRBJ2-7): GAGVSQSPSNKVTEKGKDVELRCDPISGHTALYWYRQSLGQGLEFLIYFQGNSAPDKSGLPSDRFSAERTGGSVSTLTIQRTQQEDSAVYLCASSTSPGTGAYEQYFGPGTRLTVT.

The J gene is TRBJ1-2, the V gene TRBV2; the match to TRBD1 covers 7 bases. The germline V gene encodes CDR1 SNHLY and CDR2 FYNNEI. V was pared by 8 bases and J by 2 bases, with 11 bases of the junction left unmatched. This CDR3 has 15 residues. CDR3 in amino acids: CASAGQATINYGYTF. The DNA for the CDR3 is TGTGCCAGCGCAGGACAGGCCACAATAAACTATGGCTACACCTTC.

CDR3 sequence reads: CASTHDLGANTEAFF. The DNA for the CDR3 is TGTGCCAGCACCCATGACTTGGGGGCTAACACTGAAGCTTTCTTT. The chain combines TRBV6-5 with TRBJ1-1; D possibly corresponds to TRBD1 (6 bases). Germline CDR1 and CDR2: MNHEY and SVGAGI. The CDR3 is 15 residues long. V was trimmed by 7 bases and J by 2 bases, leaving 17 bases between them.

This rearrangement joins TRBV7-2 to TRBJ1-6, with TRBD1 as a possible D gene (6 bases). From germline, CDR1 is SGHTA and CDR2 FQGNSA. This CDR3 region has 17 residues. V lost 0 bases and J lost 6, with 15 bases in between. CDR3 nucleotide sequence: TGTGCCAGCAGCTTAGCCACCGGGACAATAGTTAATTCACCCCTCCACTTT. It translates to CASSLATGTIVNSPLHF.

This sequence joins TRBV10-3 and TRBJ2-7, with 10 bases aligning to TRBD1. V lost 2 bases to trimming and J lost 2 bases; unmatched junction nucleotides: 0. This CDR3 is built from 14 residues. The germline V gene encodes CDR1 ENHRY and CDR2 SYGVKD. The CDR3 is CAISEGQGAYEQYF. CDR3 DNA: TGTGCCATCAGTGAGGGACAGGGGGCCTACGAGCAGTACTTC.

V is TRBV9 and J is TRBJ1-2; D is perhaps TRBD1 (6 bases). With 3 bases removed from V and 6 bases from J, the gap between germline ends came to 18 bases. Germline V gene data show CDR1 as SGDLS and CDR2 as YYNGEE. The CDR3 consists of 15 residues. The CDR3 reads CASSAIQGRGDGYTF. CDR3 bases: TGTGCCAGCAGCGCTATACAGGGCCGGGGCGATGGCTACACCTTC. The complete variable domain, with remaining parts taken from reference TRBV9 and TRBJ1-2, reads DSGVTQTPKHLITATGQRVTLRCSPRSGDLSVYWYQQSLDQGLQFLIQYYNGEERAKGNILERFSAQQFPDLHSELNLSSLELGDSALYFCASSAIQGRGDGYTFGSGTRLTVV.

The chain uses TRBV28 and TRBJ1-2; 9 nucleotides match TRBD1. There are 16 residues in the CDR3. CDR1 and CDR2 (germline): MDHEN, SYDVKM. V lost 5 bases, J lost 6 bases, and 13 bases stayed unmatched. This chain's CDR3 is CASSPLRDRVRHGYTF. The CDR3 DNA sequence: TGTGCCAGCAGTCCCCTCCGGGACAGGGTCCGCCATGGCTACACCTTC.

This clone was seen a single time. This chain links TRBV28 with TRBJ1-4; no clear D gene. V lost 2 bases and J 11 bases, leaving 12 bases between the germline ends. This CDR3 spans 13 amino acids. Germline V lookup: CDR1 MDHEN, CDR2 SYDVKM. The CDR3 protein is CASSLEVQDKLFF. CDR3 sequence (DNA): TGTGCCAGCAGTTTAGAAGTCCAGGATAAACTGTTTTTT.

The V and J genes are TRBV6-6 and TRBJ2-7, with a weak D call TRBD2 (5 bases). Germline CDR1 is MNHNY and CDR2 is SVGAGI (reference sequence). Trimming took off 6 bases at V and 3 bases at J, with 18 bases between the two ends. The CDR3 has 15 residues. CDR3 nucleotide sequence: TGTGCCAGCAGCCCCCCTAGAGGGATGGGCTACGAGCAGTACTTC. Translation gives CASSPPRGMGYEQYF.

This clone was found once. The chain couples TRBV5-6 to TRBJ2-2; D is possibly TRBD1 (6 bases). Trimming took 2 bases from V and 2 from J, leaving 16 bases between them. Germline CDR1 is SGHDT and CDR2 is YYEEEE. This CDR3 spans 17 amino acids. CDR3 residues: CASSLRGQGINTGELFF. Here the CDR3 DNA reads TGTGCCAGCAGCTTAAGGGGCCAGGGGATTAACACCGGGGAGCTGTTTTTT.

This clone was counted once. This chain joins TRBV7-2 and TRBJ1-1; 8 bases align to TRBD1. Unmatched junction bases numbered 9, after V lost 4 bases and J lost 5 bases. CDR1 and CDR2 from the germline V gene are SGHTA and FQGNSA. The CDR3 has 15 residues. CDR3 bases: TGTGCCAGCAGCTCAGAGACAGGGGTATGGACTGAAGCTTTCTTT. Residues: CASSSETGVWTEAFF.

This chain uses TRBV4-1 with TRBJ2-5; 11 bases are shared with TRBD2. The V and J ends lost 0 bases and 5 bases, in that order; junction bases with no gene match: 5. The CDR3 runs 16 residues. Germline CDR1 and CDR2: MGHRA and YSYEKL. The CDR3 nucleotides read TGCGCCAGCAGCCAAGATGGGACTAGCGGCCCGGAGACCCAGTACTTC. It yields the protein CASSQDGTSGPETQYF.

In its sample, this clone was seen many times. The J gene is TRBJ2-7, the V gene TRBV12-5, with 8 bases fitting TRBD1. Unmatched junction bases numbered 7, after V lost 6 bases and J lost 6 bases. CDR1 is LGHNT, CDR2 FRNRAP, per germline. The CDR3 contains 13 residues. The CDR3 sequence is CASGLDRASEQYF. The DNA of the CDR3 is TGTGCTAGTGGCCTGGACAGGGCCTCCGAGCAGTACTTC.

This rearrangement joins TRBV18 to TRBJ1-2, with 8 bases that match TRBD1. The CDR3 has 14 amino acids. The V segment lost 3 bases and the J segment 8 bases; nucleotides outside the gene matches: 8. Looked up from germline, CDR1 is KGHSH and CDR2 is LQKENI. CDR3 sequence: CASSPGTGLAGYTF. In nucleotides, the CDR3 is TGTGCCAGCTCACCCGGGACAGGTCTGGCCGGCTACACCTTC. Based on the CDR3 plus reference TRBV18 and TRBJ1-2, the full variable domain is NAGVMQNPRHLVRRRGQEARLRCSPMKGHSHVYWYRQLPEEGLKFMVYLQKENIIDESGMPKERFSAEFPKEGPSILRIQQVVRGDSAAYFCASSPGTGLAGYTFGSGTRLTVV.

The V gene is TRBV6-1, the J gene TRBJ2-7; 8 nucleotides match TRBD1. With V trimmed by 5 bases and J by 6 bases, 6 bases remained unmatched. Per germline, CDR1 MNHNS and CDR2 SASEGT. The CDR3 totals 13 residues. The CDR3 region is CASSKDRVSEQYF. CDR3 nucleotide sequence: TGTGCCAGCAGTAAGGACAGGGTATCCGAGCAGTACTTC.

The CDR3 here is CASSELRQFPEVLFF. The CDR3, as DNA: TGTGCCAGCAGTGAACTTAGGCAGTTCCCAGAGGTACTGTTTTTT. The chain is built from TRBV6-1 and TRBJ1-4; D is uncertain. The CDR3 is made up of 15 amino acids. V was pared by 2 bases and J by 13 bases, with 20 bases between. Looked up from germline, CDR1 is MNHNS and CDR2 is SASEGT.

The V and J genes are TRBV9 and TRBJ2-1, with TRBD2 matching 8 bases. This CDR3 region has 15 residues. The V gene's germline CDR1 is SGDLS and CDR2 YYNGEE. Germline trimming cut 0 bases from V and 3 bases from J; bases unmatched to any gene: 2. The CDR3 bases are TGTGCCAGCAGCGTAGTCGCGGGGGGCTACAATGAGCAGTTCTTC. It translates to CASSVVAGGYNEQFF.

The chain links TRBV4-2 to TRBJ2-1; the match to TRBD2 covers 11 bases. V lost 5 bases to trimming and J lost 3 bases; unmatched junction nucleotides: 3. CDR1 is LGHNA, CDR2 YNFKEQ, per germline. CDR3 size: 15 residues. The CDR3 bases are TGTGCCAGCAGCTTAACTAGCGGGGGCTACAATGAGCAGTTCTTC. Translated, it gives CASSLTSGGYNEQFF.

This chain links TRBV5-1 with TRBJ2-5, with TRBD2 matching over 9 bases. CDR1 is SGHRS and CDR2 is YFSETQ in the germline V gene. V trimming: 4 bases; J trimming: 3 bases; junction bases outside the gene matches: 13. This CDR3 is 17 amino acids long. The CDR3 region is CASSPPRGVAGEETQYF. The CDR3 nucleotides read TGCGCCAGCAGCCCCCCGCGGGGGGTAGCGGGGGAAGAGACCCAGTACTTC.

On this clone itself: A much larger clone differs by one base, so this may be a read error. The chain employs TRBV6-5 and TRBJ2-7; 7 nucleotides match TRBD1. The CDR3 runs 14 residues. The germline V gene has CDR1 MNHEY and CDR2 SVGAGI. The trim removed 2 bases at V and 0 bases at J, leaving 1 base unmatched. The CDR3 coding sequence is TGTGCCAGCAGTTACAGGGACAGCTCCTACGAGCAGTACTTC. Translating gives CASSYRDSSYEQYF.